The 25 T cell receptor beta chains below all came from one sample that was sequenced in a study of T cell repertoires in ileal Crohn's disease. Data came from immunoSEQ multiplex PCR; TCRdb stores just in-frame clones and leaves some out. The table shows about 16,000 clones, with 72% occurring only once. Indicated time point: neoterminal ileum biopsy at postoperative endoscopy, about 6 months after surgery. The sequencing sample was made of ileal tissue. These receptors were collected from an adult with Crohn's disease.

This rearrangement joins TRBV6-5 to TRBJ2-7; 9 positions match TRBD1. This CDR3 comprises 15 residues. CDR1 and CDR2 from the germline V gene are MNHEY and SVGAGI. V shed 6 bases, J shed 6 bases, and the junction held 12 bases outside the gene matches. CDR3: CASSPTGTGLLEQYF. Written as DNA, the CDR3 is TGTGCCAGCAGCCCCACCGGGACAGGGCTCCTCGAGCAGTACTTC.

The J gene is TRBJ1-4, the V gene TRBV29-1, with D uncertain. Germline V gene data show CDR1 as SQVTM and CDR2 as ANQGSEA. Trimming removed 6 bases at V and 7 bases at J, with 12 bases between. The CDR3 sequence is 12 residues long. CDR3 amino acids: CSVWIRGEKLFF. Written as DNA, the CDR3 is TGCAGCGTATGGATTAGAGGTGAAAAACTGTTTTTT.

The rearrangement links TRBV5-6 to TRBJ2-7, with 7 positions matching TRBD1. J gave up 4 bases and V 1 base, and 17 bases lay outside the gene matches. The germline V gene encodes CDR1 SGHDT and CDR2 YYEEEE. The CDR3 has 18 residues. DNA for the CDR3: TGTGCCAGCAGCTTGTTGCTCCGGCAGACAGGGATATCTTACGAGCAGTACTTC. It codes for CASSLLLRQTGISYEQYF.

Only one count was recorded for this clone. This chain joins TRBV5-1 and TRBJ2-7, with 9 bases matching TRBD2. Trimming took 2 bases from V and 1 from J; bases not matched to a gene: 4. This CDR3 region has 15 residues. The germline V gene encodes CDR1 SGHRS and CDR2 YFSETQ. CDR3 region: CASSLSLAGSYEQYF. As DNA, the CDR3 is TGCGCCAGCAGCTTAAGCCTAGCGGGATCCTACGAGCAGTACTTC. Together with reference TRBV5-1 and TRBJ2-7, the CDR3 gives the full variable domain: KAGVTQTPRYLIKTRGQQVTLSCSPISGHRSVSWYQQTPGQGLQFLFEYFSETQRNKGNFPGRFSGRQFSNSRSEMNVSTLELGDSALYLCASSLSLAGSYEQYFGPGTRLTVT.

V gene TRBV29-1 combines with J gene TRBJ1-2; D not resolved. V was cut by 7 bases and J by 8 bases, with 8 bases left in between. Germline CDR1 reads SQVTM; CDR2 reads ANQGSEA. This CDR3 is built from 9 residues. The CDR3 DNA reads as TGCAGCGCGGTACGAGGCTACACCTTC. Its translation is CSAVRGYTF.

The chain combines TRBV5-8 with TRBJ2-7; 9 bases are shared with TRBD1. The germline gives CDR1 SGHTS, CDR2 YDEGEE. V lost 4 bases and J lost 6; bases outside the gene matches: 14. The CDR3 sequence is 16 residues long. In DNA form, the CDR3 reads TGTGCCAGCAGCGGAGCGTCCGGGACAGGGTATCTCGAGCAGTACTTC. Its protein product is CASSGASGTGYLEQYF. The variable domain in full, completed from reference TRBV5-8 and TRBJ2-7, reads EAGVTQSPTHLIKTRGQQATLRCSPISGHTSVYWYQQALGLGLQFLLWYDEGEERNRGNFPPRFSGRQFPNYSSELNVNALELEDSALYLCASSGASGTGYLEQYFGPGTRLTVT.

V usage is TRBV2 and J usage is TRBJ2-1; 9 bases are shared with TRBD2. The CDR3 has 14 residues. CDR1 and CDR2 (germline): SNHLY, FYNNEI. V gave up 7 bases and J gave up 2 bases; unmatched junction bases: 3. CDR3 DNA: TGTGCCAGCATGGGCGGGAGGGCCTACAATGAGCAGTTCTTC. It is translated as CASMGGRAYNEQFF.

The V gene is TRBV18, the J gene TRBJ1-2; D not resolved. V shed 3 bases and J shed 2 bases, with 13 bases lying between them. The V gene's germline CDR1 is KGHSH and CDR2 LQKENI. This CDR3 is built from 15 residues. CDR3 loop: CASSPLGRENYGYTF. The CDR3 bases are TGTGCCAGCTCACCCCTAGGGAGGGAAAACTATGGCTACACCTTC.

The V call is TRBV29-1, the J call TRBJ1-1; no reliable D call. Trimming removed 6 bases from V and 7 bases from J, with 12 bases in between. Germline loops: CDR1 SQVTM, CDR2 ANQGSEA. CDR3 length equals 11 residues. CDR3: CSVAAGDEAFF. The CDR3 DNA sequence: TGCAGCGTAGCGGCCGGGGATGAAGCTTTCTTT.

The chain carries TRBV15 and TRBJ2-7; unclear D gene. This CDR3 has 15 amino acids. Trimming cost V 0 bases and J 2 bases, with 11 bases left between them. Germline values: CDR1 LNHNV, CDR2 YYDKDF (reference sequence). The CDR3 is CATSRDPVSPYEQYF. In DNA, the CDR3 is TGTGCCACCAGCAGAGATCCCGTATCCCCCTACGAGCAGTACTTC. The variable domain in full, completed from reference TRBV15 and TRBJ2-7, reads DAMVIQNPRYQVTQFGKPVTLSCSQTLNHNVMYWYQQKSSQAPKLLFHYYDKDFNNEADTPDNFQSRRPNTSFCFLDIRSPGLGDTAMYLCATSRDPVSPYEQYFGPGTRLTVT.

The chain carries TRBV7-2 and TRBJ1-3; D not certain. Trimming removed 6 bases at V and 3 bases at J, with 15 bases between. This CDR3 is built from 15 residues. The germline gives CDR1 SGHTA, CDR2 FQGNSA. The CDR3 nucleotides read TGTGCCAGCAGAGAACAGCCGACAATTGGAAACACCATATATTTT. It codes for CASREQPTIGNTIYF.

The V and J genes are TRBV13 and TRBJ2-1, with 15 positions matching TRBD2. The CDR3 contains 18 residues. Per the germline V gene, CDR1 is PRHDT and CDR2 is FYEKMQ (reference sequence). V was clipped by 5 bases and J by 5 bases; unmatched bases: 10. The CDR3 protein is CASSGGTSGGFIDNEQFF. The CDR3 DNA sequence: TGTGCCAGCAGCGGCGGGACTAGCGGGGGGTTCATTGACAATGAGCAGTTCTTC.

The chain is built from TRBV4-1 and TRBJ1-2; D is possibly TRBD1 (5 bases). Trimming took off 1 base at V and 5 bases at J, with 11 bases between the two ends. Germline assignment: CDR1 MGHRA and CDR2 YSYEKL. This CDR3 contains 14 residues. CDR3 sequence: CASSQARVEYGYTF. CDR3 in DNA: TGCGCCAGCAGCCAAGCCAGGGTGGAATATGGCTACACCTTC.

J is TRBJ2-5 and V is TRBV7-2; D might be TRBD2 (6 bases). V was clipped by 8 bases and J by 7 bases, with 14 bases between them. This CDR3 spans 12 amino acids. Germline V gene sequence: CDR1 SGHTA, CDR2 FQGNSA. Here the CDR3 reads CASGELGGTQYF. The CDR3 DNA reads TGTGCCAGCGGAGAGCTGGGAGGGACCCAGTACTTC.

This clone occurred once. V gene TRBV2 combines with J gene TRBJ2-1; possibly TRBD1 for D (5 bases). The V gene lost 3 bases and the J gene lost 3 bases, with 12 bases spanning the gap. This CDR3 is built from 15 residues. CDR1 and CDR2 (germline): SNHLY, FYNNEI. Here the CDR3 reads CASSELGAFYNEQFF. The CDR3 DNA reads as TGTGCCAGCAGTGAGCTTGGGGCGTTCTACAATGAGCAGTTCTTC.

The chain has TRBV19 and TRBJ1-5; D possibly corresponds to TRBD1 (5 bases). From germline, CDR1 is LNHDA and CDR2 SQIVND (reference sequence). This CDR3 contains 12 residues. The V end was cut by 10 bases, the J end by 9 bases, with 16 bases between. CDR3 DNA: TGTGCCACGATCGGGGGATATCCGCCCCAGCATTTT. Protein: CATIGGYPPQHF.

This clone has just one count. The chain joins TRBV28 to TRBJ1-5; D is uncertain. The germline V and J ends were trimmed by 7 bases and 3 bases, with 10 bases remaining between them. The CDR3 runs 13 residues. Germline V lookup: CDR1 MDHEN, CDR2 SYDVKM. The CDR3 spells CASKSRYNQPQHF. The CDR3 DNA sequence: TGTGCCAGCAAATCTCGGTACAATCAGCCCCAGCATTTT.

The chain employs TRBV5-4 and TRBJ1-4, with 8 bases aligning to TRBD1. The J segment lost 8 bases and the V segment lost 5 bases, leaving 8 bases of the junction unmatched. Per the germline V gene, CDR1 is SGHNT and CDR2 is YYREEE (reference sequence). The CDR3 extends over 14 amino acids. CDR3 bases: TGTGCCAGCAGTTTACAGGGGGGTCGGGAAAAACTGTTTTTT. Translated: CASSLQGGREKLFF.

This clone was counted only a few times. The chain is built from TRBV11-2 and TRBJ2-2; D gene unclear. CDR3 size: 14 residues. CDR1 and CDR2 from the germline V gene are SGHAT and FQNNGV. Trimming pared 5 bases from V and 0 bases from J, leaving 7 bases between. The CDR3 nucleotides read TGTGCCAGCAGCCCGCCAGCGAACACCGGGGAGCTGTTTTTT. Protein sequence: CASSPPANTGELFF.

On this clone itself: At one end, the junction sequence differs from germline, possibly due to a read error. The chain combines TRBV27 with TRBJ2-7; 9 positions agree with TRBD1. CDR3 length: 17 residues. Germline values: CDR1 MNHEY, CDR2 SMNVEV (reference sequence). The CDR3 sequence is CASRLYRQGVRSYEQYF. CDR3 nucleotides: TGTGCCAGCAGATTATATCGACAGGGGGTGAGATCCTACGAGCAGTACTTC.

The genes are TRBV4-1 and TRBJ1-6; D is possibly TRBD1 (5 bases). V dropped 0 bases and J dropped 2 bases, with 8 bases sitting between them. Germline lookup yields CDR1 MGHRA and CDR2 YSYEKL. The CDR3 runs to 16 residues. The CDR3 DNA is TGCGCCAGCAGCCAAGAAGGGGCGGCCTATAATTCACCCCTCCACTTT. As protein: CASSQEGAAYNSPLHF.

J is TRBJ1-2 and V is TRBV5-1; 7 bases are a match to TRBD1. V lost 4 bases to trimming and J lost 4 bases; unmatched junction nucleotides: 7. Germline V gene lookup returns CDR1 SGHRS and CDR2 YFSETQ. The CDR3 loop spans 14 amino acids. The CDR3 here is CASSTPGQSYGYTF. The CDR3 DNA follows: TGCGCCAGCAGCACTCCGGGACAGAGCTATGGCTACACCTTC.

The chain links TRBV7-2 to TRBJ2-2; 14 bases fit TRBD2. V trimming: 3 bases; J trimming: 0 bases; junction bases outside the gene matches: 3. Looked up from germline, CDR1 is SGHTA and CDR2 is FQGNSA. The CDR3 covers 18 residues. The CDR3 loop is CASSLGLAGAANTGELFF. The CDR3 region has the DNA TGTGCCAGCAGCTTGGGACTAGCGGGGGCTGCGAACACCGGGGAGCTGTTTTTT.

The chain is built from TRBV7-2 and TRBJ1-1; 8 bases are a match to TRBD1. Losses at the gene ends were 5 bases for V and 3 bases for J; bases not matched to a gene: 5. Germline assignment: CDR1 SGHTA and CDR2 FQGNSA. This CDR3 is 14 amino acids long. CDR3 loop: CASSRDRGDTEAFF. CDR3 DNA sequence: TGTGCCAGCAGCCGTGACAGGGGCGACACTGAAGCTTTCTTT. Full variable domain (rest looked up from reference TRBV7-2 and TRBJ1-1): GAGVSQSPSNKVTEKGKDVELRCDPISGHTALYWYRQSLGQGLEFLIYFQGNSAPDKSGLPSDRFSAERTGGSVSTLTIQRTQQEDSAVYLCASSRDRGDTEAFFGQGTRLTVV.

In this sample, this clone turned up once. This rearrangement joins TRBV7-8 to TRBJ1-2; no firm D call. This CDR3 is built from 14 residues. Germline CDR1 and CDR2: SGHVS and FQNEAQ. V lost 0 bases and J lost 2, with 7 bases in between. The CDR3 nucleotides are TGTGCCAGCAGCTTAGCGAGGCAGAACTATGGCTACACCTTC. Translation gives CASSLARQNYGYTF.